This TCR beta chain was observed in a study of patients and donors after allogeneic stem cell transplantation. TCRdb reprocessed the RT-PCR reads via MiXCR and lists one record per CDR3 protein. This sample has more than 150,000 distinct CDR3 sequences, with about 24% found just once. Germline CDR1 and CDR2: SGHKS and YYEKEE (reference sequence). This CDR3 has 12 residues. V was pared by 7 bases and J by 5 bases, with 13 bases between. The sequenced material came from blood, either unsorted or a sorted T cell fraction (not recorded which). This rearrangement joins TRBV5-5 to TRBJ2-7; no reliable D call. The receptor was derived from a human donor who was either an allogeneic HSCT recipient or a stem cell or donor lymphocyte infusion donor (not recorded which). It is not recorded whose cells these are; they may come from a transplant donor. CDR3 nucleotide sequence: TGTGCCAGCCGGCACGGTCTCCACGAGCAGTACTTC. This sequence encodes CASRHGLHEQYF.